This T cell receptor beta chain was sequenced for a study of blood T cell repertoires in COVID-19. Participants' reported clinical history set cohort assignment. Germline CDR1 is MNHNY and CDR2 is SVGAGI (reference sequence). V was clipped by 6 bases and J by 2 bases; unmatched bases: 6. The CDR3 runs to 15 residues. Profiling relied on immunoSEQ multiplex PCR, and the TCRdb table lists in-frame clones only, not all of them. The data contain some 250,000 clones, 65% to 90% of them singletons. This chain links TRBV6-6 with TRBJ2-5, with 10 nucleotides matching TRBD1. The TCR originated in a man between 18 and 29 years old who had recovered from COVID-19. The sample comprised PBMCs or T cells enriched from blood (not recorded which). The CDR3 region has the DNA TGTGCCAGCAGCCCAGGACAGGGGGTTCAAGAGACCCAGTACTTC. It is translated as CASSPGQGVQETQYF.